This record covers a single TCR beta chain. What it binds is not known. This specimen belongs to a study of cytomegalovirus exposure and HLA in healthy donors. Regarding the study as a whole: DRB1 showed the most TCR associations and HLA-C the fewest in a later analysis, as rates varied by HLA locus. With later analysis, a missense DCLRE1C variant became linked to TCR beta V- and J-gene trimming.

A multiplex PCR was run with 60 Vbeta primers and 13 Jbeta primers. Generated by immunoSEQ multiplex PCR, the TCRdb table keeps only in-frame clones and is missing some. This table holds about 130,000 clones, over 65% found once. This clonotype was sampled from a young man in good health and CMV-seropositive. Sequenced: PBMCs.

This chain's CDR3 is CAWSPGTGNTIYF. The CDR3 DNA follows: TGTGCCTGGAGTCCAGGGACTGGAAACACCATATATTTT. The J gene is TRBJ1-3, the V gene TRBV30; tentatively, D is TRBD1 (5 bases). CDR3 size: 13 residues. The V gene lost 2 bases and the J gene lost 2 bases, with 7 bases spanning the gap. Germline V gene lookup returns CDR1 GTSNPN and CDR2 SVGIG (reference sequence).